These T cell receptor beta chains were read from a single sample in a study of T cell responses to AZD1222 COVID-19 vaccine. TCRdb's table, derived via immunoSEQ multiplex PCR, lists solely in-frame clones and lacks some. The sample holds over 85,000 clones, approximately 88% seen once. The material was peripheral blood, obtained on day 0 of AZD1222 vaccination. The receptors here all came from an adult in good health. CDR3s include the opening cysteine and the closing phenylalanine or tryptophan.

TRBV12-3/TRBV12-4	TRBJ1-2	CASRDRYGYTF
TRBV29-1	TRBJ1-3	CSVDRVGGNTIYF
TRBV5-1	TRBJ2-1	CASRALAGSPGEQFF
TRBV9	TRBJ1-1	CASSVAPGLNTEAFF
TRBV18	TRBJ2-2	CASSPRTGVNTGELFF
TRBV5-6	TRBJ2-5	CASSLAQETQYF
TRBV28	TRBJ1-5	CASSLGGGNQPQHF
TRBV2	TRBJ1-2	CASLRGPGGYTF
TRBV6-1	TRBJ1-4	CASSDDRLNEKLFF
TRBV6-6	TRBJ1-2	CASSRTGEGYGYTF
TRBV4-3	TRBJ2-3	CASSQDRGVPDTQYF
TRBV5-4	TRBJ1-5	CASSSGPNSNQPQHF
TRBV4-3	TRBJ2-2	CASSLGTSGGNTGELFF
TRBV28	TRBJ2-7	CASSLAGRGNEQYF
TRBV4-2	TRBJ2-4	CASSQDGVGKNIQYF
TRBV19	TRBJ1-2	CASSSLVVVYGYTF
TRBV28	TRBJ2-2	CASSRGGLAGGTGELFF
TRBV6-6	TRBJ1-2	CASSHREPGYYGYTF
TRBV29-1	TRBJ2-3	CSVAADFRDTQYF
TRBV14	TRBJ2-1	CASKGLAGVWPYNEQFF
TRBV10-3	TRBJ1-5	CAIGRGDQPQHF
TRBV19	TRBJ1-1	CASSIAGEAFF
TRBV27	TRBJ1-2	CASPRGYTF
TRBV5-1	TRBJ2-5	CASSGGDRLYF
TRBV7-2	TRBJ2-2	CASSLAASGTGELFF